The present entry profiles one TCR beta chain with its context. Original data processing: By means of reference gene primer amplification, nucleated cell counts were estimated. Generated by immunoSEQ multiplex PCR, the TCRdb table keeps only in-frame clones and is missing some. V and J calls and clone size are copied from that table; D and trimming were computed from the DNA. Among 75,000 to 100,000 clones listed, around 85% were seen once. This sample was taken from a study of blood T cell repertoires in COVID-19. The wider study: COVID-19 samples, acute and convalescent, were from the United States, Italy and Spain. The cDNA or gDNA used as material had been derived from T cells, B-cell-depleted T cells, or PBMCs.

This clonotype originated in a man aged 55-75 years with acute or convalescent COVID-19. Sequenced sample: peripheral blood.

CDR3 sequence (DNA): TGTGCCAGCAGCCACGAGGCGGGCGTTTATGGCTACACCTTC. This translates into CASSHEAGVYGYTF. The chain joins TRBV7-8 to TRBJ1-2, with D unclear. Looked up from germline, CDR1 is SGHVS and CDR2 is FQNEAQ. The germline V and J ends were trimmed by 5 bases and 5 bases, with 15 bases remaining between them. CDR3 length: 14 amino acids.